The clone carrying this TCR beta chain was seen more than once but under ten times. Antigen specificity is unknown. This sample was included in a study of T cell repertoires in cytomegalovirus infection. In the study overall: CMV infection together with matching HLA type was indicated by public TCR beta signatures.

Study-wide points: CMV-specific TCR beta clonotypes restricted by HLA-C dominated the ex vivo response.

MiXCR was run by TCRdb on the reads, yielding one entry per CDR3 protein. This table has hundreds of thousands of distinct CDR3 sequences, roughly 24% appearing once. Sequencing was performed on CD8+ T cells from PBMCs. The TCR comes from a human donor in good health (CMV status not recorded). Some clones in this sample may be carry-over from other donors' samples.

The CDR3 loop reads CASSRENIQYF. DNA for the CDR3: TGTGCCAGCAGTAGAGAAAACATTCAGTACTTC. The chain joins TRBV7-9 to TRBJ2-4, with D unresolved. The V end was cut by 6 bases, the J end by 5 bases, with 5 bases between. CDR3 size: 11 residues. Germline V gene sequence: CDR1 SEHNR, CDR2 FQNEAQ (reference sequence).